The clone carrying this T cell receptor (beta chain) has ten or more counts. Its antigen remains unidentified. Germline V gives CDR1 SGHRS, CDR2 YFSETQ. V was cut by 4 bases and J by 5 bases, with 18 bases left in between. This CDR3 spans 15 amino acids. TCRdb ran MiXCR on the RACE reads and lists one entry per CDR3 protein. The repertoire has 300,000 to 450,000 distinct CDR3 sequences, about 5.1% of them found once; the top ten carry around 2.6%. Noted time point: pre-sensitization, week 0. Treatment: therapeutic diphenylcyclopropenone sensitization with weekly scalp DPC. The data derive from a study of human T cells and chemical hapten exposure. Turning to the study itself: Once 0.01% DPC had been applied to the upper back by patch test, readings were taken at 6 days. Regarding the study as a whole: Counts of TCRs above 1 in 1000 frequency stayed unchanged with DPC sensitization.

The chain links TRBV5-1 to TRBJ2-5; D is ambiguous. The sample here was whole blood, taken in connection with sensitization to the hapten diphenylcyclopropenone (DPC). The TCR sequence derives from a woman aged 45 to 65 with alopecia areata. Some clones in this sample may be carry-over from other donors' samples. CDR3 sequence reads: CASSRARDPWETQYF. The DNA for the CDR3 is TGCGCCAGCAGCAGGGCCCGAGACCCCTGGGAGACCCAGTACTTC. Complete variable domain (other parts from reference TRBV5-1 and TRBJ2-5): KAGVTQTPRYLIKTRGQQVTLSCSPISGHRSVSWYQQTPGQGLQFLFEYFSETQRNKGNFPGRFSGRQFSNSRSEMNVSTLELGDSALYLCASSRARDPWETQYFGPGTRLLVL.